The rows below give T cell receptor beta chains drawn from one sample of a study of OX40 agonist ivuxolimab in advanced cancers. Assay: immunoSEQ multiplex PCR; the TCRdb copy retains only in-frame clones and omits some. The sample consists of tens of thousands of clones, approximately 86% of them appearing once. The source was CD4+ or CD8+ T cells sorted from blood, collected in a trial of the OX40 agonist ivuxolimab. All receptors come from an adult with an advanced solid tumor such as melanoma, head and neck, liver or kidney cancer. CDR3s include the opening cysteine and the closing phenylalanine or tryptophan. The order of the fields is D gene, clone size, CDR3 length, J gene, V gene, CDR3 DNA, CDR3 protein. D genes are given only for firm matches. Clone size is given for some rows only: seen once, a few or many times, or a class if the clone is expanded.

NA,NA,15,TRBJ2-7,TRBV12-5,TGTGCTAGTGGTTTGGCCTGGACAGCCGCCAGCGAGCAGTACTTC,CASGLAWTAASEQYF
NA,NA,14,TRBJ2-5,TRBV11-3,TGTGCCAGCAGCCCCCGTATACAACAAGAGACCCAGTACTTC,CASSPRIQQETQYF
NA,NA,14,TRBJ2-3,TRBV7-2,TGTGCCAGCAGCTTTTGGGACAAAACAGATACGCAGTATTTT,CASSFWDKTDTQYF
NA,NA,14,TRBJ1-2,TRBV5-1,TGCGCCAGCACCACAGGATCCGCGGACTATGGCTACACCTTC,CASTTGSADYGYTF
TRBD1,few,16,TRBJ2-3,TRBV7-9,TGTGCCAGCAGCTTAGATGGGACAGGGAGGTCAGATACGCAGTATTTT,CASSLDGTGRSDTQYF
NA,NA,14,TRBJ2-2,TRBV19,TGTGCCAGTAGTATAAGCGGTTACACCGGGGAGCTGTTTTTT,CASSISGYTGELFF
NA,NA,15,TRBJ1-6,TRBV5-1,TGCGCCAGCAGGTCGAACAGTCTTTATAATTCACCCCTCCACTTT,CASRSNSLYNSPLHF
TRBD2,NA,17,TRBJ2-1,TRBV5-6,TGTGCCAGCAGCTCCGGGACTAGCGGGAGAAGGCGCTATGAGCAGTTCTTC,CASSSGTSGRRRYEQFF
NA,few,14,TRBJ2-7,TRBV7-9,TGTGCCAGCAGCGGGGGGCTAGCGGTCTACGAGCAGTACTTC,CASSGGLAVYEQYF
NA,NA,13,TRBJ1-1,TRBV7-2,TGTGCCAGCAGCTTAGCGATTGACTTTGAAGCTTTCTTT,CASSLAIDFEAFF
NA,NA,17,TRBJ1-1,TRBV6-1,TGTGCCAGCAGTGAAGGGTACAAGCTAGGCATGAACACTGAAGCTTTCTTT,CASSEGYKLGMNTEAFF
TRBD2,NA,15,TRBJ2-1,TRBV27,TGTGCCAGTAATCGTAAAAGCGGGGTCTACAATGAGCAGTTCTTC,CASNRKSGVYNEQFF
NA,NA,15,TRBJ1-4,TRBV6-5,TGTGCCAGCAGTTCCGTACTAGCGACTAATGAAAAACTGTTTTTT,CASSSVLATNEKLFF
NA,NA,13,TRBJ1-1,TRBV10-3,TGTGCCATCAGTGATACGGTTATGGCTGAAGCTTTCTTT,CAISDTVMAEAFF
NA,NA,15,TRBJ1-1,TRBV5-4,TGTGCCAGCAGCTTGGAAGGCCGGGGATCCTTTGGAACTTTCTTT,CASSLEGRGSFGTFF
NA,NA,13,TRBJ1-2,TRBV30,TGTGCCTGGTCTCTGGGGATCAACTATGGCTACACCTTC,CAWSLGINYGYTF
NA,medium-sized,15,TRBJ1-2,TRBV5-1,TGCGCCAGCAGCTTGAAGGCGGGGGATAACTATGGCTACACCTTC,CASSLKAGDNYGYTF
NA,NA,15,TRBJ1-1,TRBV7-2,TGTGCCAGCAGCTCCCGCACAGTTATGAACACTGAAGCTTTCTTT,CASSSRTVMNTEAFF
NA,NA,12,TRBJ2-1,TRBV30,TGTGCCTGGGGGACTTCTTACAATGAGCAGTTCTTC,CAWGTSYNEQFF
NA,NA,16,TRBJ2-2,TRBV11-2,TGTGCCAGCAGCTTTGGGGACGGCTCTTCCACCGGGGAGCTGTTTTTT,CASSFGDGSSTGELFF
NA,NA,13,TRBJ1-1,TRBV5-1,TGCGCCAGCTTACAGGATTCGAACACTGAAGCTTTCTTT,CASLQDSNTEAFF
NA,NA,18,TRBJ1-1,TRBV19,TGTGCCAGTATTTCCTTGGGAGATGGAAAGGGGATGAACACTGAAGCTTTCTTT,CASISLGDGKGMNTEAFF
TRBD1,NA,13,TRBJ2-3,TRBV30,TGTGCCTGGGACAGGGGGGAGACAGATACGCAGTATTTT,CAWDRGETDTQYF
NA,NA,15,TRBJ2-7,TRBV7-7,TGTGCTAGCAGCTTAGGTGGGAGCCCCTCCTACGAGCAGTACTTC,CASSLGGSPSYEQYF
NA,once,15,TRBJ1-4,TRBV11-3,TGTGCCAGCAGCTTATGGTCTGGGGCTAATGAAAAACTGTTTTTT,CASSLWSGANEKLFF
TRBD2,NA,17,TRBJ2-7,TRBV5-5,TGTGCCAGCAGCCCCCCTGGACTAGCGGGGGGTACCTACGAGCAGTACTTC,CASSPPGLAGGTYEQYF
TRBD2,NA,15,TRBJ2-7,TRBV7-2,TGTGCCAGCAGCTGGACTAGCGGGCGATCCTACGAGCAGTACTTC,CASSWTSGRSYEQYF
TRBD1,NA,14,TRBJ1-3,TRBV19,TGTGCCAGTAGTCACAGGGGGCGGGGAAACACCATATATTTT,CASSHRGRGNTIYF
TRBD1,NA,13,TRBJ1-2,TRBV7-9,TGTGCCAGCAGCTTAGGGACAGGGCGCGGCTACACCTTC,CASSLGTGRGYTF
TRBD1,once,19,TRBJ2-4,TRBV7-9,TGTGCCAGCAGCCTTAAACCGGGACAGGGGGCTATAACCAAAAACATTCAGTACTTC,CASSLKPGQGAITKNIQYF
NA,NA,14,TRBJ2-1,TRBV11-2,TGTGCCAGCAGCTTAGCCCTAGCGTACAATGAGCAGTTCTTC,CASSLALAYNEQFF
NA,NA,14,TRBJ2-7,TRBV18,TGTGCCAGCTCATCCCGAGCGATCACCTACGAGCAGTACTTC,CASSSRAITYEQYF
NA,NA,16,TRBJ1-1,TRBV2,TGTGCCAGCAGTGCCCATGCAGGGCGTTTGAGCACTGAAGCTTTCTTT,CASSAHAGRLSTEAFF
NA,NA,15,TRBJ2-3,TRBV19,TGTGCCAGTAGTATCGTGGCTAGTGGCACAGATACGCAGTATTTT,CASSIVASGTDTQYF
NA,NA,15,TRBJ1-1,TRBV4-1,TGCGCCAGCAGCCGCTTGGGGGAGGTTGACACTGAAGCTTTCTTT,CASSRLGEVDTEAFF
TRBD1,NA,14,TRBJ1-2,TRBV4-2,TGTGCCAGCAGTCTTGAACAGGGGAACTATGGCTACACCTTC,CASSLEQGNYGYTF
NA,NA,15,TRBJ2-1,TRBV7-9,TGTGCCAGCAGCTCCCGGGGGACCTCCTACAATGAGCAGTTCTTC,CASSSRGTSYNEQFF
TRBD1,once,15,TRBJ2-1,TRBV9,TGTGCCAGCAGCGTAGCCGAGACAGGGGAAGATGAGCAGTTCTTC,CASSVAETGEDEQFF
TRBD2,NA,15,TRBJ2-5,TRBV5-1,TGCGCCAGCAGCCGGGGGACTAGCGGGGAAGAGACCCAGTACTTC,CASSRGTSGEETQYF
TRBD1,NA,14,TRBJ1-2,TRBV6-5,TGTGCCAGCAGTTGGGACAGGCGCTCCAATGGCTACACCTTC,CASSWDRRSNGYTF
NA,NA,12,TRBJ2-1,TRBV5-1,TGCGCCAGCAGCTTGGACGGGGGCGAGCAGTTCTTC,CASSLDGGEQFF
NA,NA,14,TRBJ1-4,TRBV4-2,TGTGCCAGCAGCCAAGGGGGCGGGAATGAAAAACTGTTTTTT,CASSQGGGNEKLFF
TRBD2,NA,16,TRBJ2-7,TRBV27,TGTGCCAGCAGTTTATGGGGGGGAGGGACCCCCTACGAGCAGTACTTC,CASSLWGGGTPYEQYF
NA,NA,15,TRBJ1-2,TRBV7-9,TGTGCCAGCAGCTTACAGAGTGGCGTAGACTATGGCTACACCTTC,CASSLQSGVDYGYTF
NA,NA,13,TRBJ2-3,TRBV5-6,TGTGCCAGCAGCTTGGGAGACCAAGATACGCAGTATTTT,CASSLGDQDTQYF
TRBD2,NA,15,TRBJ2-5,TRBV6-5,TGTGCCAGCAGCTCTAGCGGGGGGAGGGGAGAGACCCAGTACTTC,CASSSSGGRGETQYF
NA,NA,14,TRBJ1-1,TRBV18,TGTGCCAGCTCACCTCCAACAAAGCACACTGAAGCTTTCTTT,CASSPPTKHTEAFF
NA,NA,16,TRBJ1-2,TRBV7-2,TGTGCCAGCAGCTTATCGGAGGGGCAGGGGCGTTATGGCTACACCTTC,CASSLSEGQGRYGYTF
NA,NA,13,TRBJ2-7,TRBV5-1,TGCGCCAGCAGCCTTGACAGCCCCTACGAGCAGTACTTC,CASSLDSPYEQYF
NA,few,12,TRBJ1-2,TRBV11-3,TGTGCCAGCAGCCCATCCTCAGGTGGCTACACCTTC,CASSPSSGGYTF
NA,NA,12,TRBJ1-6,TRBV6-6,TGTGCCAGCAGCCTCAACAATTCACCCCTCCACTTT,CASSLNNSPLHF
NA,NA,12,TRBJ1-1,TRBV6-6,TGTGCCAGCATGGGTCGAGCCCGAGTTGCTTTCTTT,CASMGRARVAFF
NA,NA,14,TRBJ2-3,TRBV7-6,TGTGCCAGCAGCTTCCAGGGCCGCACAGATACGCAGTATTTT,CASSFQGRTDTQYF
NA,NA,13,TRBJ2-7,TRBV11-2,TGTGCCAGCAGCTTGGTTAGTAAAGACGAGCAGTACTTC,CASSLVSKDEQYF